What follows is one TCR beta chain and its context. What it binds is unknown. Germline values: CDR1 SGDLS, CDR2 YYNGEE. The CDR3 runs 11 residues. Trimming pared 4 bases from V and 10 bases from J, leaving 11 bases between. Produced via immunoSEQ multiplex PCR; TCRdb's table is partial and in-frame only. The repertoire has hundreds of thousands of clones, about 90% of them found once; the top ten carry more than 10%. The sample belongs to a study of cytomegalovirus exposure and HLA in healthy donors. The overall study: Later, an analysis reported that the approximately 120 validation repertoires had used the same platform as the roughly 660 first-cohort repertoires. General observations from the study: Cytomegalovirus association was listed for around 170 TCR beta chains. Both high specificity and high sensitivity reportedly marked the classifier's diagnosis of cytomegalovirus status.

The sample comprised PBMCs. The TCR was taken from a man in his late teens or twenties in good health and CMV-seropositive. The chain has TRBV9 and TRBJ1-2; unclear D gene. The CDR3 region has the DNA TGTGCCAGCAGCCTCAACCATAACTACACCTTC. This sequence encodes CASSLNHNYTF.